The T cell receptor beta chain described here comes from a study of blood T cell dynamics during melanoma immunotherapy. Some clones are missing from TCRdb's copy, which holds only in-frame ones; the method was immunoSEQ multiplex PCR. Altogether 8,500 to 11,000 clones are present, around nine tenths being singletons, with the ten largest covering over 3.5%. Time point given: week 3, after first cycle of checkpoint inhibitor. Patients had no prior systemic cancer treatment, immunosuppressants or other active cancers. The specimen was blood, collected from a patient treated with checkpoint blockade. This TCR derives from a human donor with melanoma.

DNA for the CDR3: TGCGCCAGCAGCTTGGGTCAGAACTTCGAGACCCAGTACTTC. As protein: CASSLGQNFETQYF. This sequence joins TRBV5-1 and TRBJ2-5, with D unclear. CDR1 SGHRS and CDR2 YFSETQ come from the germline V gene. This CDR3 spans 14 amino acids. Trimming shortened V by 0 bases and J by 5 bases, and 11 bases separated the two germline ends.